The 2 T cell receptor beta chains listed next were all sequenced from one sample in a study of T cells in Graves' hyperthyroidism and ophthalmopathy. Using RNA transcripts as the source, TCR beta CDR3 regions were amplified. The study used the HTBI primer set for a first-round RT-PCR of the TCR CDR3. TCRdb recomputed calls from the multiplex PCR reads with MiXCR, one row per CDR3 protein. The data show 480,000 or so distinct CDR3 sequences, 46% seen once. What was sequenced was peripheral blood or thyroid tissue (not recorded which). These receptors were collected from an adult woman with Graves' disease, either hyperthyroidism or ophthalmopathy (not recorded which).

This clonotype was counted a few times. As DNA, the CDR3 is TGTGCCAGCTCACCACAGGCACATGGCCCCTCCAACTCACCCCTCCACTTT. This codes for CASSPQAHGPSNSPLHF. The chain is built from TRBV9 and TRBJ1-6; possibly TRBD1 for D (5 bases). V lost 7 bases, J lost 10 bases, and 27 bases lay in between. Germline V lookup: CDR1 SGDLS, CDR2 YYNGEE. CDR3 length equals 17 residues.

This clonotype was observed a single time. V is TRBV9 and J is TRBJ2-5, with 7 nucleotides matching TRBD1. The V segment lost 4 bases and the J segment 4 bases; nucleotides outside the gene matches: 10. The CDR3 runs to 15 residues. The germline gives CDR1 SGDLS, CDR2 YYNGEE. CDR3 nucleotide sequence: TGTGCCAGCAGCCCACCGGGACAGAGCGGAGAGACCCAGTACTTC. Protein sequence: CASSPPGQSGETQYF.